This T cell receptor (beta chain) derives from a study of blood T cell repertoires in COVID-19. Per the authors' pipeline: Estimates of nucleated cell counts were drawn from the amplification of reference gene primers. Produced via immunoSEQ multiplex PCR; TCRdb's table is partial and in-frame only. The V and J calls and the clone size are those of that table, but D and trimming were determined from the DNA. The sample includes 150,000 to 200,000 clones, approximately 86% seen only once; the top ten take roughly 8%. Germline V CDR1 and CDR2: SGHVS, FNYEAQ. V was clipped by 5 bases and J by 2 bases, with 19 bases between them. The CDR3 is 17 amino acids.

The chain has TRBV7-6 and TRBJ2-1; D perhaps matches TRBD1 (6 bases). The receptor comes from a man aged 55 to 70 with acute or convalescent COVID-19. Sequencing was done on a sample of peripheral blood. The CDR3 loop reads CASSPTLGGGTYNEQFF. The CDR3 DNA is TGTGCCAGCAGCCCCACCCTAGGGGGTGGGACCTACAATGAGCAGTTCTTC.